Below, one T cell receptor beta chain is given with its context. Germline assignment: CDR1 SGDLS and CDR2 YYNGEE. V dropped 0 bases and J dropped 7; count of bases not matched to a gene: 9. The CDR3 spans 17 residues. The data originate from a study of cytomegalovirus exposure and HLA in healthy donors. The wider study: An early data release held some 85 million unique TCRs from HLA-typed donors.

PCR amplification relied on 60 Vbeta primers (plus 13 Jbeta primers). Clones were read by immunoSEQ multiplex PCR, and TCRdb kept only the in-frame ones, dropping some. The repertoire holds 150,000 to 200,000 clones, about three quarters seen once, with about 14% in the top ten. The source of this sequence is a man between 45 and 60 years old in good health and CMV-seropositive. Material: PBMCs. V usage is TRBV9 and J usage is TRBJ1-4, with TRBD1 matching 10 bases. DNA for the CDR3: TGTGCCAGCAGCGTAGCCCCAGACAGGGGGCGCAGTGAAAAACTGTTTTTT. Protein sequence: CASSVAPDRGRSEKLFF.